This TCR beta chain was recovered during a study of blood T cell dynamics during melanoma immunotherapy. Sequenced by immunoSEQ multiplex PCR; TCRdb stores in-frame clones only, minus some. The sample has roughly 3,700 clones; about 96% are singletons. The ends were cut back, 1 base at V and 4 bases at J, with 14 bases in the middle. CDR1 and CDR2 (germline): LNHNV, YYDKDF (reference sequence). This CDR3 is built from 15 residues. Time point meaning: week 3, after first cycle of checkpoint inhibitor. The chain links TRBV15 to TRBJ2-7; no clear D gene. The specimen was effector memory CD8+ T cells from blood, collected from a patient treated with checkpoint blockade. This clonotype was sampled from a human donor with melanoma. CDR3 coding DNA: TGTGCCACCAGCAGAGGAGGAGAGCTAAGGTACGAGCAGTACTTC. It translates to CATSRGGELRYEQYF.